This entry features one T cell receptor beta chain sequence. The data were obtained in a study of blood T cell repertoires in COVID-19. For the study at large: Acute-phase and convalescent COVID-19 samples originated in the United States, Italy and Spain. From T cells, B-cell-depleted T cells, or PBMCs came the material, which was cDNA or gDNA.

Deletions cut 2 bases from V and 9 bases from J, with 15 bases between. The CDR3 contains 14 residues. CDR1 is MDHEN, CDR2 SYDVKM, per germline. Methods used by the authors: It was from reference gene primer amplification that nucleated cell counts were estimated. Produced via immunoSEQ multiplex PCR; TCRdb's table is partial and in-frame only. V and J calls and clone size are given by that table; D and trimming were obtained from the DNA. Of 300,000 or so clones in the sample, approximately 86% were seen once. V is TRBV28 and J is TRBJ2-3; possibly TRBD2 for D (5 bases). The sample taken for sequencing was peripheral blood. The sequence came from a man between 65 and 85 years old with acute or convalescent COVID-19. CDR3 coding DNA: TGTGCCAGCAGTTTAGGAGGACCTCGAGACACGCAGTATTTT. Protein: CASSLGGPRDTQYF.